This T cell receptor (beta chain) was identified during a study of blood T cell repertoires in COVID-19. The CDR3 contains 15 residues. V shed 6 bases, J shed 5 bases, and the junction held 10 bases outside the gene matches. Germline CDR1 and CDR2: SNHLY and FYNNEI. Data came from immunoSEQ multiplex PCR; TCRdb stores just in-frame clones and leaves some out. Here the sample spans roughly 260,000 clones, less than 90% being singletons. This chain connects TRBV2 to TRBJ1-2; 9 bases fit TRBD1. Sequencing was done on a sample of peripheral blood. This receptor was identified in a man in his 60s who had recovered from COVID-19. The CDR3 sequence is CASSPRDDRGYGYTF. The CDR3 nucleotides read TGTGCCAGCAGCCCTCGGGACGACAGGGGGTATGGCTACACCTTC.